The 21 T cell receptor beta chains listed next were all sequenced from one sample in a study of T cell clonotyping in hematopoietic cell transplantation. TCRdb keeps only in-frame clones here, not all; method: immunoSEQ multiplex PCR. Of fewer than 4,500 clones listed, about 94% are singletons. This sample comprised peripheral blood mononuclear cells, obtained 30 days after allogeneic stem cell transplant. These receptors were collected from a male patient aged 70 to 85 who had an allogeneic stem cell transplant from an unrelated donor, so T cells may come from the graft donor. Some clones in this sample may be carry-over from other donors' samples.

CDR3 region: CASSGGTPSYNEQFF. The CDR3 bases are TGTGCCAGCAGTGGAGGGACTCCCTCCTACAATGAGCAGTTCTTC. The chain has TRBV6-5 and TRBJ2-1; D possibly corresponds to TRBD2 (6 bases). This CDR3 contains 15 residues. CDR1 and CDR2 (germline): MNHEY, SVGAGI. Trimming removed 5 bases at V and 0 bases at J, with 11 bases between.

The V gene is TRBV30, the J gene TRBJ1-2, with D unresolved. The CDR3 length is 13 residues. CDR1 is GTSNPN, CDR2 SVGIG, per germline (reference sequence). The V end lost 2 bases, the J end lost 1 base, and 8 bases lay between the germline ends. The CDR3 DNA sequence: TGTGCCTGGAGTCCCGACATTAACTATGGCTACACCTTC. It encodes CAWSPDINYGYTF.

The table lists this clone with a count of one. V is TRBV5-8 and J is TRBJ2-3; tentatively, D is TRBD1 or TRBD2 (5 bases each). V gave up 4 bases and J gave up 1 base, with 16 bases separating them. The CDR3 consists of 16 residues. The germline CDR1 and CDR2 sequences are SGHTS and YDEGEE. CDR3 DNA sequence: TGTGCCAGCAGCCCCCGGGACCCGATCCGCACAGATACGCAGTATTTT. Amino acid sequence: CASSPRDPIRTDTQYF.

The chain combines TRBV30 with TRBJ2-4; unclear D gene. Trimming removed 5 bases from V and 0 bases from J, with 8 bases in between. CDR1 and CDR2 from the germline V gene are GTSNPN and SVGIG (reference sequence). CDR3 length: 13 residues. The CDR3 sequence is CAWSGLAKNIQYF. CDR3 nucleotide sequence: TGTGCCTGGTCAGGTCTAGCCAAAAACATTCAGTACTTC.

V is TRBV7-8 and J is TRBJ2-2; TRBD1 is a possible D gene (6 bases). This CDR3 contains 15 residues. V gave up 5 bases and J gave up 7 bases, with 17 bases separating them. Germline-derived CDR1 and CDR2 are SGHVS and FQNEAQ. The CDR3 nucleotides read TGTGCCAGCAGCCTCCGAACAGGGCAAGGCGGGGAGCTGTTTTTT. Its translation: CASSLRTGQGGELFF.

The chain carries TRBV11-2 and TRBJ2-3, with TRBD2 matching 9 bases. CDR1 is SGHAT and CDR2 is FQNNGV in the germline V gene. The CDR3 runs 13 residues. After removal of 5 bases from V and 15 bases from J, the junction contained 12 bases not matched to a gene. The CDR3 region has the DNA TGTGCCAGCAGCGTCCGACTAGCGGCCCACGAATATTTT. Amino acid sequence: CASSVRLAAHEYF.

The rearrangement uses TRBV28 and TRBJ1-2, with D possibly being TRBD1 (5 bases). The ends were cut back, 3 bases at V and 1 base at J, with 18 bases in the middle. The CDR3 covers 17 residues. Germline V gene sequence: CDR1 MDHEN, CDR2 SYDVKM. The DNA for the CDR3 is TGTGCCAGCAGTTTTGAGGGGTATATAAAGGATAACTATGGCTACACCTTC. It codes for CASSFEGYIKDNYGYTF.

This clone came up a few times. V usage is TRBV19 and J usage is TRBJ1-5; D remains unclear. The germline V gene encodes CDR1 LNHDA and CDR2 SQIVND (reference sequence). Trimming took off 1 base at V and 6 bases at J, with 4 bases between the two ends. This CDR3 spans 12 amino acids. The CDR3 DNA reads TGTGCCAGTAGTATAGGGATTCAGCCCCAGCATTTT. Protein sequence: CASSIGIQPQHF.

The chain uses TRBV5-4 and TRBJ2-4; D not certain. V shed 3 bases and J shed 0 bases, with 13 bases lying between them. The CDR3 is made up of 16 amino acids. Per the germline V gene, CDR1 is SGHNT and CDR2 is YYREEE (reference sequence). In DNA, the CDR3 is TGTGCCAGCAGCTCGGGTCAGAACTTAGCCAAAAACATTCAGTACTTC. Amino acids: CASSSGQNLAKNIQYF.

The chain is built from TRBV6-1 and TRBJ2-1, with D possibly TRBD2 on 6 matching bases. The germline V gene has CDR1 MNHNS and CDR2 SASEGT. The V end lost 3 bases, the J end lost 2 bases, and 11 bases lay between the germline ends. This CDR3 is 15 amino acids long. CDR3 bases: TGTGCCAGCAGTGATATCGGCGGGGCCTACAATGAGCAGTTCTTC. It specifies CASSDIGGAYNEQFF.

The rearrangement joins TRBV9 to TRBJ2-3; 12 nucleotides line up with TRBD2. Germline V gives CDR1 SGDLS, CDR2 YYNGEE. V lost 1 base, J lost 4 bases, and 10 bases stayed unmatched. CDR3 length: 18 amino acids. The CDR3 is CASSVPSGRAFSPDTQYF. The DNA for the CDR3 is TGTGCCAGCAGCGTACCTAGCGGGAGGGCCTTTTCCCCAGATACGCAGTATTTT.

The V and J genes are TRBV10-1 and TRBJ1-5, with D maybe TRBD1 (5 bases). The CDR3 has 17 amino acids. The V and J ends lost 0 bases and 5 bases respectively, with 17 bases between them. Germline V gene sequence: CDR1 WNHNN, CDR2 SYGVQD (reference sequence). The CDR3 loop reads CASSESVGPGGYQPQHF. The CDR3 bases are TGCGCCAGCAGTGAGTCGGTGGGACCTGGCGGGTATCAGCCCCAGCATTTT.

This rearrangement joins TRBV28 to TRBJ2-2, with TRBD1 matching over 8 bases. V shed 5 bases, J shed 3 bases, and the junction held 5 bases outside the gene matches. CDR1 and CDR2 from the germline V gene are MDHEN and SYDVKM. The CDR3 length is 15 residues. The CDR3: CASSIQGAYTGELFF. The CDR3 coding sequence is TGTGCCAGCAGTATTCAGGGGGCGTACACCGGGGAGCTGTTTTTT.

The V and J genes are TRBV30 and TRBJ1-5; D might be TRBD1 (5 bases). The germline gives CDR1 GTSNPN, CDR2 SVGIG (reference sequence). The CDR3 consists of 17 residues. V lost 0 bases, J lost 5 bases, and 20 bases lay in between. This chain's CDR3 is CAWSVKGTGSSDQPQHF. The CDR3 DNA reads as TGTGCCTGGAGTGTAAAGGGAACAGGTTCCTCCGATCAGCCCCAGCATTTT.

The chain uses TRBV28 and TRBJ1-4; no clear D. The CDR3 has 14 residues. V was clipped by 6 bases and J by 11 bases, with 19 bases between them. The germline CDR1 and CDR2 sequences are MDHEN and SYDVKM. The CDR3 sequence is CASSFRAVHRKLFF. The CDR3 DNA reads as TGTGCCAGCAGCTTCCGTGCGGTACATCGGAAACTGTTTTTT.

The chain recombines TRBV7-9 with TRBJ1-5; D unclear. V was cut by 4 bases and J by 2 bases, with 9 bases left in between. The CDR3 has 14 amino acids. Germline-derived CDR1 and CDR2 are SEHNR and FQNEAQ (reference sequence). The CDR3 region is CASSSAVGNQPQHF. The CDR3 DNA is TGTGCCAGCAGCTCCGCGGTGGGCAATCAGCCCCAGCATTTT. The complete variable domain, with remaining parts taken from reference TRBV7-9 and TRBJ1-5, reads DTGVSQNPRHKITKRGQNVTFRCDPISEHNRLYWYRQTLGQGPEFLTYFQNEAQLEKSRLLSDRFSAERPKGSFSTLEIQRTEQGDSAMYLCASSSAVGNQPQHFGDGTRLSIL.

The chain carries TRBV4-2 and TRBJ1-4, with a tentative D call TRBD1 (5 bases). Germline V CDR1 and CDR2: LGHNA, YNFKEQ. The CDR3 covers 16 residues. V was trimmed by 2 bases and J by 4 bases, leaving 14 bases between them. The CDR3 reads CASSQQGAISNEKLFF. The CDR3 bases are TGTGCCAGCAGCCAACAGGGCGCCATTAGTAATGAAAAACTGTTTTTT.

The rearrangement links TRBV7-8 to TRBJ1-3, with 7 bases matching TRBD1. V lost 8 bases, J lost 4 bases, and 2 bases stayed unmatched. The CDR3 is 12 residues long. Germline CDR1 and CDR2: SGHVS and FQNEAQ. In DNA form, the CDR3 reads TGTGCCAGCGCACAGGGGGGAAACACCATATATTTT. It codes for CASAQGGNTIYF.

The rearrangement links TRBV5-1 to TRBJ2-5; 7 positions match TRBD2. Per the germline V gene, CDR1 is SGHRS and CDR2 is YFSETQ. The V and J ends lost 1 base and 5 bases, in that order; junction bases with no gene match: 11. The CDR3 consists of 16 residues. The CDR3 protein is CASSLRPTSYAETQYF. CDR3 nucleotide sequence: TGCGCCAGCAGCTTGAGGCCGACTAGCTACGCGGAGACCCAGTACTTC.

The chain is built from TRBV6-6 and TRBJ1-1, with D possibly being TRBD1 (6 bases). The ends were cut back, 5 bases at V and 0 bases at J, with 13 bases in the middle. CDR1 and CDR2 from the germline V gene are MNHNY and SVGAGI (reference sequence). The CDR3 spans 15 residues. In DNA form, the CDR3 reads TGTGCCAGCAGTACCAGTAGGGGGGTGAACACTGAAGCTTTCTTT. Translating gives CASSTSRGVNTEAFF.

The genes are TRBV5-1 and TRBJ2-7; TRBD1 matches 7 bases. Germline V CDR1 and CDR2: SGHRS, YFSETQ. The CDR3 is 15 residues long. Trimming cost V 0 bases and J 6 bases; bases outside gene matches: 9. CDR3: CASSLADRVGSEQYF. The CDR3 region has the DNA TGCGCCAGCAGCTTGGCCGACAGGGTTGGTAGCGAGCAGTACTTC.